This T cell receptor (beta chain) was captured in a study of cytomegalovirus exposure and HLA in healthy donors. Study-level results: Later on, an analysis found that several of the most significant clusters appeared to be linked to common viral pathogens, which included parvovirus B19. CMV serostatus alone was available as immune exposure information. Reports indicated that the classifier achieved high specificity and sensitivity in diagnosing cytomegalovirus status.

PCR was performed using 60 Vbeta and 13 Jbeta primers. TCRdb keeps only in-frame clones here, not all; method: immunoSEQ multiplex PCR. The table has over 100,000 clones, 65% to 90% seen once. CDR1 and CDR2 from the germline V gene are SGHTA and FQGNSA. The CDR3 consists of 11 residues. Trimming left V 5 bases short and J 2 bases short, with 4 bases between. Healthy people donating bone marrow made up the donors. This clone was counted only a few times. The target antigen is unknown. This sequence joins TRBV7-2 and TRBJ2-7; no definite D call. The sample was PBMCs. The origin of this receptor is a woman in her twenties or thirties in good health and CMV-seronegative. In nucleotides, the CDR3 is TGTGCCAGCAGCCCCGCCTACGAGCAGTACTTC. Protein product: CASSPAYEQYF.